A single sample is the source of the 27 T cell receptor beta chains below, sequenced in a study of blood T cell repertoires in COVID-19. Clones were sequenced by immunoSEQ multiplex PCR, and TCRdb holds only the in-frame ones, with some missing. The data show under 200,000 clones, 79% seen once. Input material: peripheral blood. The source of these receptors is a man between 60 and 75 years old with active or convalescent COVID-19.

The chain has TRBV4-2 and TRBJ2-7; 7 bases align to TRBD2. V lost 1 base and J lost 2; bases outside the gene matches: 2. The CDR3 spans 14 residues. Germline V lookup: CDR1 LGHNA, CDR2 YNFKEQ. The CDR3 DNA reads TGTGCCAGCAGCCAAGGGCGGGGGACCTACGAGCAGTACTTC. Amino acids: CASSQGRGTYEQYF.

The CDR3 DNA reads TGTGCCAGCTCACCAGTACTAGCGGGAGAAACCGGGGAGCTGTTTTTT. Amino acid sequence: CASSPVLAGETGELFF. V is TRBV18 and J is TRBJ2-2; TRBD2 aligns across 11 bases. V shed 2 bases and J 5 bases; nucleotides not matched to a gene: 4. The germline V gene encodes CDR1 KGHSH and CDR2 LQKENI. The CDR3 sequence is 16 residues long.

This rearrangement joins TRBV29-1 to TRBJ2-5; 9 bases agree with TRBD1. The CDR3 totals 16 residues. Looked up from germline, CDR1 is SQVTM and CDR2 is ANQGSEA. V gave up 7 bases and J gave up 4 bases; unmatched junction bases: 16. CDR3 loop: CSARTGVKPKGETQYF. The DNA of the CDR3 is TGCAGCGCTCGGACAGGGGTTAAGCCCAAGGGAGAGACCCAGTACTTC.

The chain uses TRBV24-1 and TRBJ1-3, with D hard to call. The CDR3 has 13 amino acids. Trimming took 4 bases from V and 4 from J, leaving 7 bases between them. The germline CDR1 and CDR2 sequences are KGHDR and SFDVKD. As DNA, the CDR3 is TGTGCCACCAGTGACCCATCCGGAAACACCATATATTTT. It is translated as CATSDPSGNTIYF.

The V call is TRBV4-1, the J call TRBJ2-7; no clear D. V dropped 0 bases and J dropped 0 bases, with 9 bases sitting between them. CDR3 length: 15 amino acids. Per the germline V gene, CDR1 is MGHRA and CDR2 is YSYEKL. CDR3 nucleotides: TGCGCCAGCAGCCAAGATGCGGCGGCCTCCTACGAGCAGTACTTC. Residues: CASSQDAAASYEQYF.

The chain links TRBV7-2 to TRBJ2-7; tentatively, D is TRBD1 (6 bases). The CDR3 spans 13 residues. V was trimmed by 4 bases and J by 7 bases, leaving 14 bases between them. In germline, CDR1 is SGHTA, CDR2 FQGNSA. The CDR3 DNA sequence: TGTGCCAGCAGCTCGTTGATCCAGGGGGAGCAGTACTTC. Translated: CASSSLIQGEQYF.

The genes are TRBV4-1 and TRBJ1-2, with TRBD1 as a possible D gene (5 bases). V dropped 0 bases and J dropped 4 bases, with 9 bases sitting between them. This CDR3 is 14 amino acids long. Germline V gene data show CDR1 as MGHRA and CDR2 as YSYEKL. CDR3 sequence: CASSQDRQFYGYTF. Here the CDR3 DNA reads TGCGCCAGCAGCCAAGATAGACAGTTCTATGGCTACACCTTC.

V gene TRBV19 combines with J gene TRBJ2-7; 9 bases map to TRBD1. The junction had 9 bases not matched to a gene; V was cut back by 6 bases and J by 3 bases. CDR1 is LNHDA and CDR2 is SQIVND in the germline V gene (reference sequence). This CDR3 contains 15 residues. The CDR3 sequence is CASSLTGTGNYEQYF. The CDR3 coding sequence is TGTGCCAGTAGCCTGACCGGGACAGGGAACTACGAGCAGTACTTC.

The V gene is TRBV11-2, the J gene TRBJ1-5, with 7 bases fitting TRBD1. The CDR3 spans 14 residues. From germline, CDR1 is SGHAT and CDR2 FQNNGV. V shed 1 base and J 4 bases; nucleotides not matched to a gene: 1. CDR3 amino acids: CASSLAGGNQPQHF. In DNA, the CDR3 is TGTGCCAGCAGCTTAGCAGGGGGTAATCAGCCCCAGCATTTT.

CDR3 nucleotide sequence: TGTGCCAGTAGTATAGCTAGCGGGGCCTACAATGAGCAGTTCTTC. Amino acids: CASSIASGAYNEQFF. This sequence joins TRBV19 and TRBJ2-1; 9 nucleotides agree with TRBD2. The V gene's germline CDR1 is LNHDA and CDR2 SQIVND (reference sequence). The CDR3 spans 15 residues. After removal of 1 base from V and 2 bases from J, the junction contained 0 bases not matched to a gene. The full variable domain, its missing parts supplied by reference TRBV19 and TRBJ2-1, is DGGITQSPKYLFRKEGQNVTLSCEQNLNHDAMYWYRQDPGQGLRLIYYSQIVNDFQKGDIAEGYSVSREKKESFPLTVTSAQKNPTAFYLCASSIASGAYNEQFFGPGTRLTVL.

The table lists this clone with a few counts. This chain connects TRBV30 to TRBJ2-7; TRBD2 is a possible D gene (5 bases). This CDR3 has 13 residues. V gave up 1 base and J gave up 6 bases, with 13 bases separating them. The germline V gene has CDR1 GTSNPN and CDR2 SVGIG (reference sequence). In DNA form, the CDR3 reads TGTGCCTGGAGTGCTGAGGGAGCTCGCGAGCAGTACTTC. It is translated as CAWSAEGAREQYF.

The sample holds a few counts of this clone. V usage is TRBV28 and J usage is TRBJ1-5; D possibly corresponds to TRBD1 (5 bases). Looked up from germline, CDR1 is MDHEN and CDR2 is SYDVKM. V gave up 4 bases and J gave up 0 bases, with 19 bases separating them. The CDR3 runs 18 residues. CDR3 DNA: TGTGCCAGCAGTTCCACCGGGGGAAACAGGTATAGCAATCAGCCCCAGCATTTT. Encoded protein: CASSSTGGNRYSNQPQHF.

J is TRBJ2-5 and V is TRBV27; D may be TRBD2 (7 bases). CDR3 length: 15 residues. Germline CDR1 reads MNHEY; CDR2 reads SMNVEV (reference sequence). Deletions cut 3 bases from V and 4 bases from J, with 15 bases between. CDR3 amino acids: CASSFSRGGGETQYF. In nucleotides, the CDR3 is TGTGCCAGCAGTTTCAGCAGGGGAGGGGGAGAGACCCAGTACTTC.

This chain uses TRBV5-1 with TRBJ2-1, with TRBD2 identical over 16 bases. Per the germline V gene, CDR1 is SGHRS and CDR2 is YFSETQ. Trimming at V came to 3 bases and at J to 4 bases, leaving 4 bases not matched to a gene. The CDR3 consists of 17 residues. This CDR3 reads CASSWGTSGREYNEQFF. CDR3 nucleotide sequence: TGCGCCAGCAGCTGGGGGACTAGCGGGAGGGAATACAATGAGCAGTTCTTC.

This clone is a singleton in its sample. The V call is TRBV19, the J call TRBJ2-2; D unresolved. Germline lookup yields CDR1 LNHDA and CDR2 SQIVND (reference sequence). With 3 bases removed from V and 7 bases from J, the gap between germline ends came to 3 bases. The CDR3 consists of 11 residues. In nucleotides, the CDR3 is TGTGCCAGTAGTATGAGCGGGGAGCTGTTTTTT. Its translation: CASSMSGELFF.

The chain has TRBV5-1 and TRBJ1-2, with D perhaps matching TRBD1 (5 bases). Germline-derived CDR1 and CDR2 are SGHRS and YFSETQ. There are 14 residues in the CDR3. The V end lost 0 bases, the J end lost 4 bases, and 10 bases lay between the germline ends. The CDR3 loop reads CASSLAGGAYGYTF. CDR3 nucleotide sequence: TGCGCCAGCAGCTTGGCGGGGGGAGCCTATGGCTACACCTTC.

The J gene is TRBJ2-1, the V gene TRBV13, with TRBD1 identical over 7 bases. J gave up 5 bases and V 11 bases, and 15 bases lay outside the gene matches. The CDR3 extends over 15 amino acids. Germline V CDR1 and CDR2: PRHDT, FYEKMQ (reference sequence). CDR3 bases: TGTGCCGGGCCAACAGGGGAAGGATCTCACAATGAGCAGTTCTTC. Its translation is CAGPTGEGSHNEQFF.

The rearrangement uses TRBV30 and TRBJ2-7, with TRBD2 identical over 9 bases. After removal of 5 bases from V and 6 bases from J, the junction contained 8 bases not matched to a gene. Germline CDR1 and CDR2: GTSNPN and SVGIG (reference sequence). This CDR3 contains 13 residues. CDR3 bases: TGTGCCTGGGGGATGCGGGAGGGAAGCGAGCAGTACTTC. Translation: CAWGMREGSEQYF.

This clone has only one observation. The chain recombines TRBV27 with TRBJ1-5, with D hard to call. CDR1 and CDR2 (germline): MNHEY, SMNVEV (reference sequence). The CDR3 loop spans 14 amino acids. V lost 0 bases, J lost 5 bases, and 8 bases lay in between. CDR3 region: CASSLSRQYQPQHF. CDR3 nucleotide sequence: TGTGCCAGCAGTTTATCGCGGCAGTATCAGCCCCAGCATTTT.

This chain connects TRBV5-4 to TRBJ1-1; no definite D call. Between the trimmed V and J ends, which lost 4 bases and 6 bases, there was a span of 16 bases. This CDR3 has 14 residues. Germline CDR1 SGHNT, CDR2 YYREEE (reference sequence). The CDR3 loop reads CASSAPPGLSEAFF. CDR3 in DNA: TGTGCCAGCAGCGCCCCCCCGGGGTTGTCTGAAGCTTTCTTT. Looking up the rest from reference TRBV5-4 and TRBJ1-1 gives the full variable domain: ETGVTQSPTHLIKTRGQQVTLRCSSQSGHNTVSWYQQALGQGPQFIFQYYREEENGRGNFPPRFSGLQFPNYSSELNVNALELDDSALYLCASSAPPGLSEAFFGQGTRLTVV.

The chain links TRBV6-2 or TRBV6-3 to TRBJ1-1; 7 bases agree with TRBD1. The CDR3 contains 14 residues. Germline lookup yields CDR1 MNHEY and CDR2 SVGEGT. Trimming took 2 bases from V and 6 from J; bases not matched to a gene: 6. The CDR3 bases are TGTGCCAGCAGTTACCCTGACAGGGACGCTGAAGCTTTCTTT. Translation gives CASSYPDRDAEAFF.

V gene TRBV28 combines with J gene TRBJ1-1, with 7 bases that match TRBD1. The CDR3 runs 16 residues. The germline V gene has CDR1 MDHEN and CDR2 SYDVKM. The J segment lost 1 base and the V segment lost 3 bases, leaving 8 bases of the junction unmatched. The CDR3 region has the DNA TGTGCCAGCAGTTTTTCGACAGGGTCTTCGAACACTGAAGCTTTCTTT. It is translated as CASSFSTGSSNTEAFF.

Only one count was recorded for this clone. The chain uses TRBV28 and TRBJ1-2, with 10 bases identical to TRBD1. The CDR3 loop spans 13 amino acids. V shed 5 bases and J 10 bases; nucleotides not matched to a gene: 7. The germline CDR1 and CDR2 sequences are MDHEN and SYDVKM. This chain's CDR3 is CASSLDRGRNYTF. For the CDR3, the DNA is TGTGCCAGCAGTCTAGACAGGGGGCGCAACTACACCTTC.

This clone came up a few times. The chain carries TRBV7-9 and TRBJ2-3, with D maybe TRBD1 (6 bases). The CDR3 loop spans 15 amino acids. The V end lost 3 bases, the J end lost 0 bases, and 10 bases lay between the germline ends. Germline CDR1 is SEHNR and CDR2 is FQNEAQ (reference sequence). CDR3 residues: CASSFTGFSTDTQYF. For the CDR3, the DNA is TGTGCCAGCAGCTTCACAGGGTTTAGCACAGATACGCAGTATTTT.

The V and J genes are TRBV5-4 and TRBJ1-4; weak D call: TRBD1 (6 bases). CDR1 is SGHNT and CDR2 is YYREEE in the germline V gene (reference sequence). This CDR3 comprises 14 residues. Trimming shortened V by 0 bases and J by 10 bases, and 13 bases separated the two germline ends. For the CDR3, the DNA is TGTGCCAGCAGCTTGGACAGGGCTTTCGGAAAACTGTTTTTT. It is translated as CASSLDRAFGKLFF.

This chain uses TRBV6-5 with TRBJ2-2; 7 bases map to TRBD2. With V trimmed by 0 bases and J by 6 bases, 1 base remained unmatched. From germline, CDR1 is MNHEY and CDR2 SVGAGI. The CDR3 length is 14 residues. CDR3: CASSYSTSPGELFF. CDR3 nucleotide sequence: TGTGCCAGCAGTTACTCGACTAGCCCCGGGGAGCTGTTTTTT.

The rearrangement joins TRBV5-4 to TRBJ1-2; no definite D call. The CDR3 is 15 residues long. From germline, CDR1 is SGHNT and CDR2 YYREEE (reference sequence). V gave up 0 bases and J gave up 2 bases, with 11 bases separating them. The CDR3 reads CASSLAPQANYGYTF. DNA of the CDR3: TGTGCCAGCAGCTTGGCGCCCCAGGCCAACTATGGCTACACCTTC.